This TCR beta chain was profiled in a study of brain metastases from non-small cell lung cancer. Produced via immunoSEQ multiplex PCR; TCRdb's table is partial and in-frame only. The sample has roughly 2,300 clones, about nine tenths seen once. Germline CDR1 reads MDHEN; CDR2 reads SYDVKM. V was pared by 2 bases and J by 8 bases, with 9 bases between. The CDR3 has 12 amino acids. This sequence originates from a donor aged 40 or older with non-small cell lung cancer. J is TRBJ1-1 and V is TRBV28; a weak D match, TRBD1 (5 bases). The sample consisted of tumor-adjacent normal tissue. CDR3 DNA sequence: TGTGCCAGCAGTTTAGGGCAGGGCGAAGCTTTCTTT. Translation gives CASSLGQGEAFF. Filled out from reference TRBV28 and TRBJ1-1, the complete variable domain reads DVKVTQSSRYLVKRTGEKVFLECVQDMDHENMFWYRQDPGLGLRLIYFSYDVKMKEKGDIPEGYSVSREKKERFSLILESASTNQTSMYLCASSLGQGEAFFGQGTRLTVV.